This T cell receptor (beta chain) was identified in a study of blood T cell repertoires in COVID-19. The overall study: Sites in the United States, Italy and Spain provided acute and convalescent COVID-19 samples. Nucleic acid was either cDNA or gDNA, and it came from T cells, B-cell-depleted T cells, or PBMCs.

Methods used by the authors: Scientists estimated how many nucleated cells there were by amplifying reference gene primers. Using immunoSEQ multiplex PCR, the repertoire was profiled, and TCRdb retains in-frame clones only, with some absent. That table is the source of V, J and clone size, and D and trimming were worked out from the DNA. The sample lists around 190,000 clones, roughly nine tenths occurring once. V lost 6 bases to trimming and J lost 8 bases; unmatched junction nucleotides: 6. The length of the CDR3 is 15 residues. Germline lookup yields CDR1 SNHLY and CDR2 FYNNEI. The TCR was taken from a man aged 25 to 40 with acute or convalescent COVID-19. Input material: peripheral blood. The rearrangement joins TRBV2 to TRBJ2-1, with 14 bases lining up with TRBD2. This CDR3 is CASSPGTSGSYEQFF. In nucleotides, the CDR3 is TGTGCCAGCAGCCCTGGGACTAGCGGGAGCTATGAGCAGTTCTTC.